Described below is a single T cell receptor (beta chain) sequence and its context. TCRdb re-analysed the 5' RACE reads in MiXCR, keeping a single row per CDR3 protein. The table lists over 80,000 distinct CDR3 sequences, about 14% of them singletons. These data belong to a study of early T cells in non-severe SARS-CoV-2 infection. This receptor was identified in an adult who was a healthcare worker with PCR-confirmed SARS-CoV-2 infection or an uninfected control (not recorded which). The material sequenced was whole blood.

The CDR3 DNA reads as TGTGCCAGCAGATCTTCTTCGGGCCGACTAATGAACACTGAAGCTTTCTTT. Its protein product is CASRSSSGRLMNTEAFF. The chain joins TRBV3-1 to TRBJ1-1; D is unclear. The CDR3 has 17 residues. Trimming took off 6 bases at V and 0 bases at J, with 20 bases between the two ends. CDR1 is LGHDT and CDR2 is YNNKEL in the germline V gene (reference sequence).